Sequencing of this T cell receptor (beta chain) was carried out in a study of identical twins. MiXCR, applied by TCRdb to the 5' RACE reads, yields one record per CDR3 protein. The table has 450,000 or so distinct CDR3 sequences, roughly 26% seen once; the top ten hold around 3%. This clonotype came up a few times. These data were likewise used in another study, on T cells expressing NK-cell markers.

Input material: CD4+ T cells sorted from blood. The TCR was taken from a woman between 18 and 30 years old in good health.

The CDR3 bases are TGCGCCAGCAGTACTAGCGGGGCGAGCTCCTACAATGAGCAGTTCTTC. It yields the protein CASSTSGASSYNEQFF. V gene TRBV5-1 combines with J gene TRBJ2-1, with 10 bases identical to TRBD2. Unmatched junction bases numbered 5, after V lost 5 bases and J lost 0 bases. This CDR3 spans 16 amino acids. Germline-derived CDR1 and CDR2 are SGHRS and YFSETQ.